The 10 T cell receptor beta chains below all came from one sample that was sequenced in a study of molecular identifiers for immune sequencing clone quantification. TCRdb used MiXCR to reprocess the PCR reads, holding one entry per CDR3 protein. The sample lists approximately 320,000 distinct CDR3 sequences; roughly a quarter were seen once. Input material: naive CD8+ T cells from blood, with Jurkat cell RNA spiked in. Documented subset: FACS-sorted CD8+CD4-CCR7+CD45RA+ naive T cells. These receptor sequences come from a human donor in good health. Some libraries in this study had Jurkat cell RNA spiked in.

This clonotype was recorded many times. This rearrangement joins TRBV12-3 or TRBV12-4 to TRBJ2-3; D gene uncertain. This CDR3 is 11 amino acids long. V lost 3 bases to trimming and J lost 7 bases, with 5 bases between them. The CDR3 DNA sequence: TGTGCCAGCAGTTTGGATTATACGCAGTATTTT. As protein: CASSLDYTQYF.

This sequence joins TRBV27 and TRBJ1-1; D is unclear. Per the germline V gene, CDR1 is MNHEY and CDR2 is SMNVEV (reference sequence). The CDR3 is 14 amino acids. Trimming left V 8 bases short and J 4 bases short, with 17 bases between. CDR3 sequence (DNA): TGTGCCAGCCACGGGGAGTCTGTGAGCACTGAAGCTTTCTTT. This gives the protein CASHGESVSTEAFF.

With respect to this clonotype: An end of the junction does not agree with germline; a read error may underlie this. The CDR3 here is CASSILASTDMQYF. The CDR3 bases are TGTGCCAGTAGTATACTAGCGTCCACAGATATGCAGTATTTT. The chain employs TRBV19 and TRBJ2-3, with a weak D call TRBD2 (6 bases). The germline CDR1 and CDR2 sequences are LNHDA and SQIVND (reference sequence). This CDR3 contains 14 residues.

With regard to this clonotype: The junction departs from the called germline gene at one end, perhaps through a read error. CDR3 DNA sequence: TGTGCCAGCATCCAAGATTGGGGACAGGGGGCCGCAGATACGCAGTATTTT. Translating it yields CASIQDWGQGAADTQYF. The rearrangement uses TRBV14 and TRBJ2-3; 12 nucleotides match TRBD1. This CDR3 is built from 17 residues. The germline CDR1 and CDR2 sequences are SGHDN and FVKESK.

This clonotype was observed a few times. The rearrangement joins TRBV10-1 to TRBJ2-3; 9 positions agree with TRBD1. V lost 5 bases, J lost 4 bases, and 7 bases stayed unmatched. This CDR3 has 15 amino acids. CDR1 is WNHNN, CDR2 SYGVQD, per germline (reference sequence). This CDR3 reads CASSTGQGNSDTQYF. CDR3 DNA sequence: TGCGCCAGCAGTACGGGACAGGGAAATTCAGATACGCAGTATTTT.

This chain joins TRBV4-2 and TRBJ2-1; 10 positions agree with TRBD1. The junction had 5 bases not matched to a gene; V was cut back by 3 bases and J by 9 bases. This CDR3 contains 14 residues. Germline lookup yields CDR1 LGHNA and CDR2 YNFKEQ. The CDR3 loop is CASSHPTGGSEQFF. In DNA form, the CDR3 reads TGTGCCAGCAGCCACCCGACAGGGGGCAGTGAGCAGTTCTTC.

This clonotype was seen repeatedly, ten times or more. The V gene is TRBV29-1, the J gene TRBJ1-1, with D uncertain. The CDR3 is 15 amino acids. Germline V gene lookup returns CDR1 SQVTM and CDR2 ANQGSEA. Trimming took 3 bases from V and 0 from J, leaving 14 bases between them. As DNA, the CDR3 is TGCAGCGTTGATCCTTCAGGTATCATGAACACTGAAGCTTTCTTT. Translated: CSVDPSGIMNTEAFF.

J is TRBJ2-1 and V is TRBV18, with TRBD2 identical over 10 bases. The CDR3 runs 16 residues. V lost 1 base to trimming and J lost 7 bases; unmatched junction nucleotides: 7. In germline, CDR1 is KGHSH, CDR2 LQKENI. The CDR3 protein is CASSPQASGGLNEQFF. In DNA form, the CDR3 reads TGTGCCAGCTCACCACAGGCTAGCGGGGGTTTGAATGAGCAGTTCTTC.

A word on this clonotype: A read error may explain this, as a much larger clone is one base away. V gene TRBV7-8 combines with J gene TRBJ2-3; 8 bases match TRBD2. Germline CDR1 reads SGHVS; CDR2 reads FQNEAQ. The CDR3 loop spans 15 amino acids. CDR3 loop: CASSLLRGDTDTRYF. CDR3 DNA sequence: TGTGCCAGCAGCTTACTGCGGGGGGACACAGATACGCGGTATTTT.

CDR3 nucleotide sequence: TGTGCCAGCAGCTACGGGACCGACTACAATGAGCAGTTCTTC. Protein: CASSYGTDYNEQFF. The J gene is TRBJ2-1, the V gene TRBV5-8; D tentatively reads TRBD1 or TRBD2 (5 bases each). This CDR3 contains 14 residues. Trimming removed 3 bases from V and 3 bases from J, with 10 bases in between. Germline CDR1 is SGHTS and CDR2 is YDEGEE.